This T cell receptor beta chain was captured by sequencing in a study of beta chain features in type 1 diabetes. Notes on the study in general: In every one of the four CD4+ subsets, TCRB CDR3s were moderately but significantly shorter in Type 1 diabetes patients.

In regard to this clone: Its specificity is unknown.

Sorting based on CD45RO/CCR7/CD25/CD127/CD95/CD27 separated CD4+ naive, central memory, regulatory and stem cell-like memory cells. Over 95% purity was reached by all sorted populations. The investigators reverse transcribed all of the isolated RNA, so they sequenced expressed TCRB transcripts. The method was immunoSEQ multiplex PCR; TCRdb's version includes in-frame clones alone and lacks a portion of them. The top ten clones hold about 0.5% of a sample with around 180,000 clones, approximately 8.1% of them seen once. There are 13 residues in the CDR3. Germline CDR1 and CDR2: SQVTM and ANQGSEA. Trimming cost V 6 bases and J 4 bases; bases outside gene matches: 7.

The chain uses TRBV29-1 and TRBJ1-2; TRBD1 aligns across 8 bases. The sequenced sample consisted of central memory CD4+ T cells from blood. The TCR sequence derives from a man aged 18 to 30 with type 1 diabetes. The CDR3 spells CSVADRGFYGYTF. Written as DNA, the CDR3 is TGCAGCGTCGCCGACAGGGGCTTCTATGGCTACACCTTC. The full variable domain, in which reference TRBV29-1 and TRBJ1-2 provide the parts outside the CDR3, is SAVISQKPSRDICQRGTSLTIQCQVDSQVTMMFWYRQQPGQSLTLIATANQGSEATYESGFVIDKFPISRPNLTFSTLTVSNMSPEDSSIYLCSVADRGFYGYTFGSGTRLTVV.